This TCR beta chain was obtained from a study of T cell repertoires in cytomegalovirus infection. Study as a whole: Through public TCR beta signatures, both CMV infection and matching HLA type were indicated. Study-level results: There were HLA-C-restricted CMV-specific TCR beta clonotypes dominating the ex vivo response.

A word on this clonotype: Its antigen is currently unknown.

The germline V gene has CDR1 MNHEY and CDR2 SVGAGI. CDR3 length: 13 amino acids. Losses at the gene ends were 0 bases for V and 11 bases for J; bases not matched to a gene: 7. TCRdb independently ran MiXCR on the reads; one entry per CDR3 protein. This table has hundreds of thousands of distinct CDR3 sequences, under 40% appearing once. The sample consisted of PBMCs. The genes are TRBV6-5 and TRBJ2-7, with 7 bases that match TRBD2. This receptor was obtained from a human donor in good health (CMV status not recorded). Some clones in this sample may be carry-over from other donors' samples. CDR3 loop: CASSYSIGGDEYF. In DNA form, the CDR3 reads TGTGCCAGCAGTTACTCTATTGGGGGGGATGAGTACTTC.